This T cell receptor beta chain emerged from a study of blood T cell repertoires in COVID-19. In the authors' workflow: Quantification of nucleated cells was approximated via reference gene primer amplification. The data were produced by immunoSEQ multiplex PCR, yet TCRdb's version contains in-frame clones alone and is incomplete. That table supplies the V and J calls and clone size; D and trimming were determined from the DNA. Found here are over 150,000 clones, about 83% of them singletons; the top ten hold under 13%. The V segment lost 5 bases and the J segment 7 bases; nucleotides outside the gene matches: 1. CDR3 length equals 12 residues. Germline assignment: CDR1 MNHEY and CDR2 SVGAGI.

The J gene is TRBJ1-2, the V gene TRBV6-5; 10 bases line up with TRBD1. This receptor was taken from a woman in her 70s with COVID-19, enrolled during active disease. Sequenced: peripheral blood. This CDR3 reads CASSRQGAGYTF. CDR3 coding DNA: TGTGCCAGCAGTAGACAGGGGGCTGGCTACACCTTC.